This T cell receptor (beta chain) was sequenced in a study of cytomegalovirus exposure and HLA in healthy donors. The PCR used 60 Vbeta and 13 Jbeta primers. TCRdb keeps only in-frame clones here, not all; method: immunoSEQ multiplex PCR. The sample lists roughly 130,000 clones; around 80% were seen once. The ends were cut back, 0 bases at V and 3 bases at J, with 8 bases in the middle. This CDR3 is built from 15 residues. The V gene's germline CDR1 is SEHNR and CDR2 FQNEAQ (reference sequence). The source material was PBMCs. J is TRBJ1-4 and V is TRBV7-9; D is undetermined. This clonotype originated in a man aged 18 to 30 in good health and CMV-seronegative. CDR3 protein: CASSLAADSNEKLFF. Written as DNA, the CDR3 is TGTGCCAGCAGCTTAGCGGCAGACTCTAATGAAAAACTGTTTTTT. The variable domain in full, completed from reference TRBV7-9 and TRBJ1-4, reads DTGVSQNPRHKITKRGQNVTFRCDPISEHNRLYWYRQTLGQGPEFLTYFQNEAQLEKSRLLSDRFSAERPKGSFSTLEIQRTEQGDSAMYLCASSLAADSNEKLFFGSGTQLSVL.